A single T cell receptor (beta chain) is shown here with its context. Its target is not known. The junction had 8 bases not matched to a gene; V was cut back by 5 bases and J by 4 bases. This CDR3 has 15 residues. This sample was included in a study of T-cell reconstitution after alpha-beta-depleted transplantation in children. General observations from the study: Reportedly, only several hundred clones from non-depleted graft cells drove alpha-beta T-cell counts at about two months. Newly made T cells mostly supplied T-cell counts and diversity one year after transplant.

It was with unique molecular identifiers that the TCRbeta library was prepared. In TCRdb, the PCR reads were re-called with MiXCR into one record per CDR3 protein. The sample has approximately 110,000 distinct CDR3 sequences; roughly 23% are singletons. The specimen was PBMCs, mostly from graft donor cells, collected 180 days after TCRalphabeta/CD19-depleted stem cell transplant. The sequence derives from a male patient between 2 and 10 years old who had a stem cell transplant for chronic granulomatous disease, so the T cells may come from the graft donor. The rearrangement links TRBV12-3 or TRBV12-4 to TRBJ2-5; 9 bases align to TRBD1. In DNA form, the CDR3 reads TGTGCCAGCAGTCCGGGACAGGGAGTTGCAGAGACCCAGTACTTC. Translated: CASSPGQGVAETQYF.